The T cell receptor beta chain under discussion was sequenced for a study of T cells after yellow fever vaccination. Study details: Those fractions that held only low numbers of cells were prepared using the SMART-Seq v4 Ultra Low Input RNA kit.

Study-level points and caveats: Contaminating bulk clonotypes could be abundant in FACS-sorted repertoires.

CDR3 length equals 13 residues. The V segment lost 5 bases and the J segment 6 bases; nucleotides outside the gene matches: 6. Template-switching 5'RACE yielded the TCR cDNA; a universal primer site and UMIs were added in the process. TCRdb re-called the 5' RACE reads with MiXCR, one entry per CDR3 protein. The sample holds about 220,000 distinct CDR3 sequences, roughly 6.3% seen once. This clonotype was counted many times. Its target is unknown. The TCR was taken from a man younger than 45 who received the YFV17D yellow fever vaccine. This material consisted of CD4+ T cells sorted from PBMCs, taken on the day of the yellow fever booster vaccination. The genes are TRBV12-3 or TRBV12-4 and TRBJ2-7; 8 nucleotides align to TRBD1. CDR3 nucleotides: TGTGCCAGCAGTGGACAGGGTAGCGGCGAGCAGTACTTC. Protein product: CASSGQGSGEQYF.